The 13 T cell receptor beta chains presented below share a single source sample, sequenced in a study of shared clonotypes between healthy human individuals. Positively selected for CCR7, the CD45RO-negative cells used as naive CD8 cells excluded terminally differentiated effector memory CD45RA+ cells. The method was immunoSEQ multiplex PCR; TCRdb's version includes in-frame clones alone and lacks a portion of them. This sample has over 2,000,000 clones, with 90% to 95% found just once. Sequencing was performed on naive CD8+ T cells from PBMCs. The source is a man aged 18 to 29 in good health. Some clones in this sample may be carry-over from other donors' samples.

This clone was found a few times. The same CDR3 can be traced to other DNA sequences in this sample. The chain couples TRBV18 to TRBJ2-7; D may be TRBD1 (6 bases). The V gene lost 0 bases and the J gene lost 0 bases, with 6 bases spanning the gap. Germline CDR1 KGHSH, CDR2 LQKENI. The length of the CDR3 is 14 residues. The CDR3 sequence is CASSPPDSSYEQYF. The CDR3 region has the DNA TGTGCCAGCTCACCACCGGACAGCTCCTACGAGCAGTACTTC.

The chain has TRBV6-4 and TRBJ2-7; D is perhaps TRBD2 (7 bases). Germline assignment: CDR1 MRHNA and CDR2 SNTAGT. The CDR3 spans 13 residues. V lost 8 bases, J lost 4 bases, and 15 bases lay in between. CDR3 region: CASPMGGLYEQYF. CDR3 sequence (DNA): TGTGCCAGCCCAATGGGGGGGCTATACGAGCAGTACTTC.

The gene calls are TRBV9 and TRBJ2-3; 9 bases align to TRBD2. V shed 4 bases and J 1 base; nucleotides not matched to a gene: 7. Germline lookup yields CDR1 SGDLS and CDR2 YYNGEE. CDR3 length: 16 amino acids. The CDR3 sequence: CASSPGTSSGTDTQYF. In nucleotides, the CDR3 is TGTGCCAGCAGCCCAGGGACTAGCTCTGGCACAGATACGCAGTATTTT.

This chain uses TRBV7-9 with TRBJ1-2, with D unclear. The length of the CDR3 is 13 residues. The V gene's germline CDR1 is SEHNR and CDR2 FQNEAQ (reference sequence). Trimming took 7 bases from V and 8 from J, leaving 17 bases between them. Here the CDR3 reads CASNIATEWGYTF. CDR3 sequence (DNA): TGTGCCAGCAACATTGCCACTGAATGGGGCTACACCTTC.

The chain combines TRBV10-3 with TRBJ2-7; possibly TRBD1 for D (6 bases). V lost 0 bases and J 3 bases, leaving 15 bases between the germline ends. CDR3 size: 16 residues. Germline CDR1 ENHRY, CDR2 SYGVKD. The CDR3 sequence: CAISESLTGVNYEQYF. The CDR3 bases are TGTGCCATCAGTGAGTCGTTGACAGGAGTAAACTACGAGCAGTACTTC.

The V call is TRBV7-7, the J call TRBJ2-2, with 7 nucleotides matching TRBD2. The CDR3 consists of 14 residues. Per germline, CDR1 SSHAT and CDR2 FNYEAQ (reference sequence). V was pared by 1 base and J by 5 bases, with 1 base of the junction left unmatched. The CDR3 DNA is TGTGCCAGCAGCTTAGTGCGGGAGACCGGGGAGCTGTTTTTT. Translated, it gives CASSLVRETGELFF.

This chain uses TRBV10-1 with TRBJ2-2; D might be TRBD2 (7 bases). The V gene lost 8 bases and the J gene lost 5 bases, with 18 bases spanning the gap. Per germline, CDR1 WNHNN and CDR2 SYGVQD (reference sequence). There are 15 residues in the CDR3. CDR3 amino acids: CASSARTAGTGELFF. The CDR3 bases are TGCGCCAGCTCAGCCCGGACAGCGGGGACCGGGGAGCTGTTTTTT.

The rearrangement joins TRBV28 to TRBJ1-2; D is ambiguous. The CDR3 length is 17 residues. V was pared by 5 bases and J by 0 bases, with 19 bases between. The germline CDR1 and CDR2 sequences are MDHEN and SYDVKM. The CDR3 spells CASSTRQTDAPNYGYTF. In DNA, the CDR3 is TGTGCCAGCAGTACCCGGCAGACGGACGCACCTAACTATGGCTACACCTTC.

CDR3 sequence: CASSYGGEDYEQYF. The DNA for the CDR3 is TGTGCCAGCAGTTACGGGGGGGAAGATTACGAGCAGTACTTC. J is TRBJ2-7 and V is TRBV6-6, with TRBD2 matching over 7 bases. The CDR3 runs to 14 residues. The V segment lost 2 bases and the J segment 4 bases; nucleotides outside the gene matches: 5. The V gene's germline CDR1 is MNHNY and CDR2 SVGAGI (reference sequence).

The chain uses TRBV28 and TRBJ2-7; D possibly corresponds to TRBD1 (6 bases). Germline lookup yields CDR1 MDHEN and CDR2 SYDVKM. The CDR3 consists of 16 residues. Deletions cut 6 bases from V and 0 bases from J, with 18 bases between. CDR3 sequence: CASRYNRVRASYEQYF. In DNA, the CDR3 is TGTGCCAGCAGATATAACAGGGTTCGAGCCTCCTACGAGCAGTACTTC.

This sequence joins TRBV28 and TRBJ2-7; unclear D gene. The V gene's germline CDR1 is MDHEN and CDR2 SYDVKM. The CDR3 is 16 amino acids. V gave up 5 bases and J gave up 2 bases, with 19 bases separating them. The CDR3 loop reads CASSLRAELTAYEQYF. DNA of the CDR3: TGTGCCAGCAGTCTGCGTGCGGAACTTACTGCCTACGAGCAGTACTTC.

The CDR3 DNA reads as TGTGCCAGTAGTATGTACCCTGGGGGGAACACTGAAGCTTTCTTT. This gives the protein CASSMYPGGNTEAFF. V gene TRBV19 combines with J gene TRBJ1-1, with a possible D match to TRBD1 (5 bases). The CDR3 is 15 amino acids. The germline CDR1 and CDR2 sequences are LNHDA and SQIVND (reference sequence). Between the trimmed V and J ends, which lost 3 bases and 1 base, there was a span of 12 bases.

The chain carries TRBV7-9 and TRBJ1-4; no clear D. V was pared by 3 bases and J by 3 bases, with 17 bases between. Germline CDR1 reads SEHNR; CDR2 reads FQNEAQ (reference sequence). The CDR3 contains 17 residues. The CDR3 DNA is TGTGCCAGCAGCTTTGCCCCCAGGCAGGCCTCTAATGAAAAACTGTTTTTT. Translation: CASSFAPRQASNEKLFF.